A single sample is the source of the 15 T cell receptor beta chains below, sequenced in a study of cytomegalovirus exposure and HLA in healthy donors (dated by TCRdb to about 2017). The library came from the immunoSEQ multiplex PCR assay. For the multiplex PCR, a mixture combining 60 forward primers for TCR Vbeta segments and 13 reverse primers for TCR Jbeta segments was used. Sourced from immuneACCESS, this table was stored by TCRdb with only in-frame sequences that have V and J called. A share of the clones is absent; for the studies checked, an unresolved V gene accounts for under half, and the remainder has no known explanation. The sample yields over 100,000 clones; roughly 80% were counted once. 7.3% of the sample rests with the top ten. The specimen sequenced was PBMCs. These receptors were taken from a male donor in good health and CMV-seronegative.

This rearrangement joins TRBV5-1 to TRBJ2-2, with TRBD1 as a possible D gene (6 bases). The CDR3 sequence is 16 residues long. The germline V gene encodes CDR1 SGHRS and CDR2 YFSETQ. V shed 2 bases and J shed 0 bases, with 11 bases lying between them. CDR3 amino acids: CASSLAGAANTGELFF. The CDR3 DNA sequence: TGCGCCAGCAGCTTAGCAGGGGCGGCGAACACCGGGGAGCTGTTTTTT.

The genes are TRBV5-8 and TRBJ1-5; tentatively, D is TRBD1 (6 bases). The germline gives CDR1 SGHTS, CDR2 YDEGEE. This CDR3 is built from 14 residues. V was trimmed by 6 bases and J by 7 bases, leaving 17 bases between them. CDR3 bases: TGTGCCAGCACCGATCGGAGGGGGGGACAGCCCCAGCATTTT. This encodes CASTDRRGGQPQHF. Looking up the rest from reference TRBV5-8 and TRBJ1-5 gives the full variable domain: EAGVTQSPTHLIKTRGQQATLRCSPISGHTSVYWYQQALGLGLQFLLWYDEGEERNRGNFPPRFSGRQFPNYSSELNVNALELEDSALYLCASTDRRGGQPQHFGDGTRLSIL.

This chain joins TRBV25-1 and TRBJ2-5, with D uncertain. Germline V gene sequence: CDR1 MGHDK, CDR2 SYGVNS. Trimming took off 5 bases at V and 2 bases at J, with 9 bases between the two ends. The CDR3 length is 13 residues. The CDR3 DNA reads TGTGCCAGCAGTACTGAAGTTCAAGAGACCCAGTACTTC. Protein sequence: CASSTEVQETQYF.

CDR3: CASSIEGLTAEAFF. The DNA for the CDR3 is TGTGCCAGTAGTATAGAAGGCTTGACAGCTGAAGCTTTCTTT. The gene calls are TRBV19 and TRBJ1-1, with D perhaps matching TRBD1 (5 bases). CDR3 length: 14 residues. Trimming left V 0 bases short and J 6 bases short, with 11 bases between. Germline V CDR1 and CDR2: LNHDA, SQIVND (reference sequence).

The rearrangement joins TRBV4-3 to TRBJ2-7; D not resolved. The CDR3 length is 16 residues. CDR1 is LGHNA, CDR2 YSLEER, per germline. V lost 0 bases and J lost 3, with 15 bases in between. In DNA, the CDR3 is TGCGCCAGCAGCCAAGATTGGGCCTACAAATTCTACGAGCAGTACTTC. Translating it yields CASSQDWAYKFYEQYF.

This chain connects TRBV7-9 to TRBJ2-1; D is perhaps TRBD1 (6 bases). V shed 6 bases and J shed 4 bases, with 16 bases lying between them. The germline gives CDR1 SEHNR, CDR2 FQNEAQ (reference sequence). The CDR3 has 15 residues. The CDR3 DNA reads TGTGCCAGCAGTCAGGACAGAGGGGAATACAATGAGCAGTTCTTC. Encoded protein: CASSQDRGEYNEQFF.

This clone was detected only a few times. This chain links TRBV7-9 with TRBJ1-2; a possible D gene is TRBD1 (6 bases). Deletions cut 5 bases from V and 4 bases from J, with 8 bases between. This CDR3 has 12 residues. CDR1 is SEHNR and CDR2 is FQNEAQ in the germline V gene (reference sequence). CDR3: CASSGQSYGYTF. The CDR3 nucleotides are TGTGCCAGCAGCGGACAGTCCTATGGCTACACCTTC. The whole variable domain, filled in from reference TRBV7-9 and TRBJ1-2, reads DTGVSQNPRHKITKRGQNVTFRCDPISEHNRLYWYRQTLGQGPEFLTYFQNEAQLEKSRLLSDRFSAERPKGSFSTLEIQRTEQGDSAMYLCASSGQSYGYTFGSGTRLTVV.

V usage is TRBV27 and J usage is TRBJ2-7; tentatively, D is TRBD2 (6 bases). The CDR3 runs 15 residues. V was pared by 6 bases and J by 1 base, with 16 bases between. Looked up from germline, CDR1 is MNHEY and CDR2 is SMNVEV (reference sequence). CDR3 in amino acids: CASSSVRGSSYEQYF. CDR3 coding DNA: TGTGCCAGCAGCTCTGTCCGGGGGTCTTCCTACGAGCAGTACTTC.

This chain connects TRBV7-8 to TRBJ1-2, with D uncertain. Trimming left V 3 bases short and J 8 bases short, with 13 bases between. Germline V gives CDR1 SGHVS, CDR2 FQNEAQ. The CDR3 is 13 amino acids. CDR3 sequence (DNA): TGTGCCAGCAGCTTGGGGTCCCGAGGGGGCTACACCTTC. It encodes CASSLGSRGGYTF.

This sequence joins TRBV7-3 and TRBJ2-1; TRBD1 is a possible D gene (5 bases). Looked up from germline, CDR1 is SGHTA and CDR2 is FQGTGA. CDR3 length equals 16 residues. The germline V and J ends were trimmed by 4 bases and 4 bases, with 17 bases remaining between them. CDR3 nucleotides: TGTGCCAGCAGCTCGCGGACCCGAGCAGGGTACAATGAGCAGTTCTTC. Residues: CASSSRTRAGYNEQFF.

The chain joins TRBV28 to TRBJ2-7; D is unclear. Trimming took 4 bases from V and 3 from J, leaving 16 bases between them. Per the germline V gene, CDR1 is MDHEN and CDR2 is SYDVKM. The CDR3 contains 15 residues. In DNA, the CDR3 is TGTGCCAGCAGTTCATCTAACCGTAGAGTCTACGAGCAGTACTTC. It specifies CASSSSNRRVYEQYF.

This clone was observed a single time. This sample also contains other DNA sequences that code for the same CDR3. The genes are TRBV18 and TRBJ1-4; weak D call: TRBD1 (6 bases). Germline CDR1 KGHSH, CDR2 LQKENI. The CDR3 is 18 amino acids. The germline V and J ends were trimmed by 9 bases and 6 bases, with 29 bases remaining between them. The CDR3 region is CASSSRQATWVGDEKLFF. CDR3 coding DNA: TGTGCCAGTTCTTCTCGACAGGCGACCTGGGTGGGTGATGAAAAACTGTTTTTT.

This clone was detected once. This chain uses TRBV6-5 with TRBJ2-7, with D maybe TRBD2 (5 bases). This CDR3 is 11 amino acids long. V was pared by 6 bases and J by 4 bases, with 7 bases between. Germline V CDR1 and CDR2: MNHEY, SVGAGI. The DNA of the CDR3 is TGTGCCAGCAGGAGGGAGTACGAGCAGTACTTC. This gives the protein CASRREYEQYF.

J is TRBJ2-3 and V is TRBV15; 9 bases line up with TRBD2. CDR1 is LNHNV and CDR2 is YYDKDF in the germline V gene (reference sequence). The junction had 5 bases not matched to a gene; V was cut back by 6 bases and J by 1 base. This CDR3 is 15 amino acids long. Written as DNA, the CDR3 is TGTGCCACCAGTAGCGGGGGTGAGGGCACAGATACGCAGTATTTT. This codes for CATSSGGEGTDTQYF.

The J gene is TRBJ1-1, the V gene TRBV2; 8 bases line up with TRBD1. Trimming removed 7 bases from V and 7 bases from J; junction bases left unmatched: 8. There are 13 residues in the CDR3. Per the germline V gene, CDR1 is SNHLY and CDR2 is FYNNEI. The CDR3 reads CASTRQGTDEAFF. The DNA for the CDR3 is TGTGCCAGCACTAGACAGGGGACGGATGAAGCTTTCTTT.